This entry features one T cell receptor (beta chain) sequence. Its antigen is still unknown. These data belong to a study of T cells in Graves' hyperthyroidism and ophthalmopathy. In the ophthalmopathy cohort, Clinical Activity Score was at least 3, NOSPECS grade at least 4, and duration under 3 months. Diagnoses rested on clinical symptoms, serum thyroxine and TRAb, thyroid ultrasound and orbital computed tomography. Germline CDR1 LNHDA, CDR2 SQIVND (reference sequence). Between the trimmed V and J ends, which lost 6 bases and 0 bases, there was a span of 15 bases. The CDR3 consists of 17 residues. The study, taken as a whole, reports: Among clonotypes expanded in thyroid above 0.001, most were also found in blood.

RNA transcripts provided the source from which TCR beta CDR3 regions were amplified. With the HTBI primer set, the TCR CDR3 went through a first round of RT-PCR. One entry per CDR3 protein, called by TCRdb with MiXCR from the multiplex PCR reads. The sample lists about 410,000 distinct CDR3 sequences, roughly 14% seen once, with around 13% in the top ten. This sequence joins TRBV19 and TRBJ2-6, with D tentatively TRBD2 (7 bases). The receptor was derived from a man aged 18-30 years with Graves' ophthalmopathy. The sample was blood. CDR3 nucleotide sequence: TGTGCCAGTAGCTCGACTAGGGGGGGCTCTGGGGCCAACGTCCTGACTTTC. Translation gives CASSSTRGGSGANVLTF.